This T cell receptor (beta chain) was found in a study of T cells in Graves' hyperthyroidism and ophthalmopathy. The overall study: Pretreatment peripheral blood was obtained at initial diagnosis.

CDR1 is MRHNA, CDR2 SNTAGT, per germline. V was cut by 6 bases and J by 4 bases, with 12 bases left in between. The CDR3 loop spans 13 amino acids. The source material, RNA transcripts, was used to amplify TCR beta CDR3 regions. The study used the HTBI primer set for a first-round RT-PCR of the TCR CDR3. Via MiXCR, TCRdb re-called the multiplex PCR reads, giving one row per CDR3 protein. The table records more than 550,000 distinct CDR3 sequences, 17% of them present only once. Sequencing used blood. The clonotype was recovered from a man aged 45-65 years with Graves' hyperthyroidism. The chain carries TRBV6-4 and TRBJ1-2; maybe TRBD1 (6 bases). The CDR3 sequence: CASSPGAGYGYTF. CDR3 in DNA: TGTGCCAGCAGCCCAGGGGCCGGCTATGGCTACACCTTC.